Listed below are T cell receptor beta chains from one sample, sequenced in a study of radiation and T cells in renal cell carcinoma. The assay was immunoSEQ multiplex PCR, and TCRdb's table has in-frame clones only and misses some. The data hold approximately 51,000 clones, with about 83% observed a single time. This material consisted of blood, taken from a patient whose treatment included radiotherapy and nephrectomy. The receptor source for this set is a woman between 65 and 79 years old with renal cell carcinoma. The CDR3 runs from the conserved cysteine through the conserved F or W. A D gene is named only where the DNA matches it firmly. Size is omitted from some rows. Given values are once, few, many or a class for expanded clones.

D: .
size: few
J: TRBJ1-2
V: TRBV6-6
CDR3: CASSYSGTSDGYTF
DNA: TGTGCCAGCAGTTACTCCGGGACTTCGGATGGCTACACCTTC

D: .
size: .
J: TRBJ1-4
V: TRBV5-6
CDR3: CASSLDWGNHNEKLFF
DNA: TGTGCCAGCAGCTTGGATTGGGGGAACCATAATGAAAAACTGTTTTTT

D: .
size: .
J: TRBJ2-3
V: TRBV4-3
CDR3: CASSQVGTDTQYF
DNA: TGCGCCAGCAGCCAAGTCGGCACAGATACGCAGTATTTT

D: .
size: .
J: TRBJ2-1
V: TRBV29-1
CDR3: CSVEAPGREQFF
DNA: TGCAGCGTTGAAGCACCGGGCAGAGAGCAGTTCTTC

D: .
size: .
J: TRBJ1-4
V: TRBV7-9
CDR3: CASSLMGENEKLFF
DNA: TGTGCCAGCAGCTTAATGGGGGAGAATGAAAAACTGTTTTTT

D: .
size: .
J: TRBJ1-1
V: TRBV15
CDR3: CATSSRVSNTEAFF
DNA: TGTGCCACCAGCAGCAGGGTATCGAACACTGAAGCTTTCTTT

D: .
size: .
J: TRBJ2-3
V: TRBV6-5
CDR3: CASSPGHKPTDTQYF
DNA: TGTGCCAGCAGCCCCGGACATAAACCTACAGATACGCAGTATTTT

D: TRBD2
size: .
J: TRBJ2-3
V: TRBV7-6
CDR3: CASSAYTTPGLVTDTQYF
DNA: TGTGCCAGCAGCGCTTACACCACTCCGGGACTAGTAACAGATACGCAGTATTTT

D: .
size: .
J: TRBJ1-5
V: TRBV2
CDR3: CASSDRGLQPQHF
DNA: TGTGCCAGCAGTGATCGGGGGCTTCAGCCCCAGCATTTT

D: TRBD2
size: .
J: TRBJ2-1
V: TRBV4-2
CDR3: CASSQEGTSGVDEQFF
DNA: TGTGCCAGCAGCCAAGAAGGGACTAGCGGGGTAGATGAGCAGTTCTTC

D: .
size: once
J: TRBJ2-2
V: TRBV5-8
CDR3: CASSPREGADTGELFF
DNA: TGTGCCAGCAGCCCCCGGGAGGGGGCTGACACCGGGGAGCTGTTTTTT

D: .
size: .
J: TRBJ2-1
V: TRBV10-3
CDR3: CAISARGSSYNEQFF
DNA: TGTGCCATCAGTGCCAGGGGAAGCTCCTACAATGAGCAGTTCTTC

D: .
size: .
J: TRBJ2-5
V: TRBV4-1
CDR3: CASSQEDKYQETQYF
DNA: TGCGCCAGCAGCCAAGAGGATAAGTACCAAGAGACCCAGTACTTC

D: .
size: .
J: TRBJ1-2
V: TRBV4-2
CDR3: CASSQDLGQNRGYTF
DNA: TGTGCCAGCAGCCAAGATCTTGGGCAGAATCGTGGCTACACCTTC